This T cell receptor (beta chain) was documented in a study of cytomegalovirus exposure and HLA in healthy donors. Study details: Ancestry clustering placed around four fifths of over 300 genotyped donors in the Caucasian-associated cluster.

The study, taken as a whole, reports: In terms of immune exposure information, only CMV serostatus was available. Upon later analysis, HLA-associated TCR beta chains proved more clonally expanded than other, equally common chains. It was reportedly the case that the classifier diagnosed cytomegalovirus status with high specificity and sensitivity.

In this sample, this clone turned up once. What it recognizes is unknown. The ends were cut back, 2 bases at V and 1 base at J, with 13 bases in the middle. Germline loops: CDR1 SGHAT, CDR2 FQNNGV. The length of the CDR3 is 16 residues. The PCR used 60 Vbeta and 13 Jbeta primers. Sequencing was performed with immunoSEQ multiplex PCR; in TCRdb, only in-frame clones are kept and a portion is missing. Here the sample spans approximately 150,000 clones, 65% to 90% being singletons. The rearrangement joins TRBV11-2 to TRBJ2-3; possibly TRBD2 for D (6 bases). Sequencing was done on a sample of PBMCs. This sequence originates from a woman in her twenties or thirties in good health and CMV-seronegative. The CDR3, as DNA: TGTGCCAGCAGCTTATCTGGCGGGATTGGCACAGATACGCAGTATTTT. This translates into CASSLSGGIGTDTQYF.